The 30 T cell receptor beta chains below were found in one sample sequenced in a study of blood T cell repertoires in COVID-19. TCRdb keeps only in-frame clones here, not all; method: immunoSEQ multiplex PCR. The sample yields more than 45,000 clones, 85% to 90% seen once. The sequencing sample was made of peripheral blood. These receptors came from a man between 65 and 79 years old with acute or convalescent COVID-19.

This clone was seen a few times. This chain links TRBV6-5 with TRBJ2-1; a possible D gene is TRBD2 (5 bases). In germline, CDR1 is MNHEY, CDR2 SVGAGI. Trimming cost V 0 bases and J 7 bases, with 7 bases left between them. The CDR3 consists of 13 residues. The DNA of the CDR3 is TGTGCCAGCAGTTACTCGTCGGGGAATGAGCAGTTCTTC. Translated: CASSYSSGNEQFF.

This CDR3 is CASSSLSGGGAYGYTF. CDR3 in DNA: TGTGCCAGCAGCTCCCTTTCCGGCGGGGGGGCTTATGGCTACACCTTC. The chain links TRBV7-2 to TRBJ1-2, with D maybe TRBD1 (6 bases). There are 16 residues in the CDR3. The V end was cut by 4 bases, the J end by 5 bases, with 20 bases between. Germline CDR1 is SGHTA and CDR2 is FQGNSA.

This chain connects TRBV5-3 to TRBJ2-7; 7 nucleotides match TRBD2. TRBV5-3 falls under the ORF class, with uncertain function. CDR3 length: 16 amino acids. Trimming cost V 5 bases and J 0 bases; bases outside gene matches: 11. The CDR3 spells CARSQISAGLSYEQYV. CDR3 coding DNA: TGTGCCAGAAGTCAGATCTCAGCGGGGCTCTCCTACGAGCAGTACGTC.

The genes are TRBV7-9 and TRBJ2-2, with 7 positions matching TRBD1. This CDR3 has 15 amino acids. CDR1 is SEHNR and CDR2 is FQNEAQ in the germline V gene (reference sequence). Trimming cost V 6 bases and J 0 bases; bases outside gene matches: 4. The CDR3 bases are TGTGCCAGCAGACAAGACAGGGCGAACACCGGGGAGCTGTTTTTT. Its translation is CASRQDRANTGELFF. Combining the CDR3 with reference TRBV7-9 and TRBJ2-2 gives the whole variable domain DTGVSQNPRHKITKRGQNVTFRCDPISEHNRLYWYRQTLGQGPEFLTYFQNEAQLEKSRLLSDRFSAERPKGSFSTLEIQRTEQGDSAMYLCASRQDRANTGELFFGEGSRLTVL.

The chain employs TRBV28 and TRBJ1-5; tentatively, D is TRBD1 (5 bases). Germline-derived CDR1 and CDR2 are MDHEN and SYDVKM. The CDR3 extends over 14 amino acids. Trimming took off 3 bases at V and 3 bases at J, with 9 bases between the two ends. CDR3 nucleotide sequence: TGTGCCAGCAGTTTTGTCAGGGCCAATCAGCCCCAGCATTTT. It yields the protein CASSFVRANQPQHF.

The chain links TRBV4-3 to TRBJ1-6, with D unresolved. CDR3 size: 14 residues. The V gene's germline CDR1 is LGHNA and CDR2 YSLEER. V gave up 0 bases and J gave up 10 bases, with 10 bases separating them. The CDR3 sequence is CASSQDSIPSPLHF. CDR3 coding DNA: TGCGCCAGCAGCCAAGATTCCATCCCCTCACCCCTCCACTTT.

The chain's CDR3 is CASSIAPSGNEQFF. The CDR3 nucleotides are TGTGCCAGTAGTATAGCACCCTCCGGCAATGAGCAGTTCTTC. The chain couples TRBV19 to TRBJ2-1; D remains unclear. The CDR3 consists of 14 residues. The germline gives CDR1 LNHDA, CDR2 SQIVND (reference sequence). Trimming stripped 1 base from V and 6 bases from J, with 10 bases between. Combining the CDR3 with reference TRBV19 and TRBJ2-1 gives the whole variable domain DGGITQSPKYLFRKEGQNVTLSCEQNLNHDAMYWYRQDPGQGLRLIYYSQIVNDFQKGDIAEGYSVSREKKESFPLTVTSAQKNPTAFYLCASSIAPSGNEQFFGPGTRLTVL.

The V gene is TRBV9, the J gene TRBJ2-2; possibly TRBD1 for D (6 bases). Between the trimmed V and J ends, which lost 1 base and 4 bases, there was a span of 11 bases. This CDR3 region has 15 residues. In germline, CDR1 is SGDLS, CDR2 YYNGEE. In DNA form, the CDR3 reads TGTGCCAGCAGCGTAAACAGGGCCGGCACCGGGGAGCTGTTTTTT. Protein: CASSVNRAGTGELFF.

The rearrangement links TRBV4-1 to TRBJ2-3; tentatively, D is TRBD2 (6 bases). Germline V lookup: CDR1 MGHRA, CDR2 YSYEKL. The V gene lost 2 bases and the J gene lost 2 bases, with 23 bases spanning the gap. This CDR3 region has 19 residues. DNA of the CDR3: TGCGCCAGCAGCCAACGCCACCGGGGACTCCTTCGCCTCACAGATACGCAGTATTTT. It yields the protein CASSQRHRGLLRLTDTQYF.

The J gene is TRBJ1-2, the V gene TRBV21-1; TRBD1 is the table's D call, not checked against the DNA. TRBV21-1 is marked as a pseudogene. This CDR3 is 15 amino acids long. This CDR3 reads CASSSYRGLSYGYTF. The CDR3 DNA is TGTGCCAGCAGCTCGTACAGGGGGCTCAGCTATGGCTACACCTTC.

As to this clone: Additional DNA sequences in this sample encode the identical CDR3. V usage is TRBV6-2 or TRBV6-3 and J usage is TRBJ1-5, with no clear D. This CDR3 has 14 amino acids. From germline, CDR1 is MNHEY and CDR2 SVGEGT. V lost 2 bases to trimming and J lost 3 bases, with 8 bases between them. The CDR3 loop is CASSYAGFNQPQHF. The CDR3 nucleotides are TGTGCCAGCAGTTACGCAGGTTTCAATCAGCCCCAGCATTTT.

The rearrangement joins TRBV5-1 to TRBJ1-6, with 9 bases that match TRBD1. CDR3 length: 15 amino acids. Germline V CDR1 and CDR2: SGHRS, YFSETQ. The V segment lost 6 bases and the J segment 7 bases; nucleotides outside the gene matches: 8. CDR3 sequence: CASTSGTGSNSPLHF. CDR3 DNA: TGCGCCAGCACCTCCGGGACAGGGTCGAATTCACCCCTCCACTTT.

This clone was seen a handful of times. The chain couples TRBV6-4 to TRBJ2-1; tentative D call: TRBD2 (6 bases). The CDR3 spans 14 residues. V was shortened by 5 bases and J by 6 bases, with 14 bases between the two germline ends. In germline, CDR1 is MRHNA, CDR2 SNTAGT. The CDR3 region has the DNA TGTGCCAGCAGTCTCGGAGGGCGCCCCAATGAGCAGTTCTTC. Protein: CASSLGGRPNEQFF.

This chain connects TRBV27 to TRBJ1-4, with D unclear. This CDR3 region has 16 residues. CDR1 and CDR2 from the germline V gene are MNHEY and SMNVEV (reference sequence). V was trimmed by 3 bases and J by 2 bases, leaving 13 bases between them. The CDR3 loop reads CASSFNIRSTNEKLFF. CDR3 nucleotides: TGTGCCAGCAGTTTTAATATTCGGAGTACTAATGAAAAACTGTTTTTT.

The chain is built from TRBV6-6 and TRBJ1-1; tentatively, D is TRBD1 (5 bases). The CDR3 is 15 residues long. Germline V gene data show CDR1 as MNHNY and CDR2 as SVGAGI (reference sequence). V was clipped by 5 bases and J by 1 base, with 14 bases between them. Here the CDR3 DNA reads TGTGCCAGCAGTACCCGACAGAGTAAGAACACTGAAGCTTTCTTT. Amino acid sequence: CASSTRQSKNTEAFF.

A single count supports this clone. The chain is built from TRBV18 and TRBJ2-7; tentatively, D is TRBD1 (6 bases). V lost 1 base, J lost 1 base, and 11 bases lay in between. CDR1 and CDR2 (germline): KGHSH, LQKENI. The CDR3 length is 15 residues. CDR3 DNA sequence: TGTGCCAGCTCACCACGGCAGGGGTGGTCCTACGAGCAGTACTTC. Translation: CASSPRQGWSYEQYF.

The chain uses TRBV7-9 and TRBJ1-4; 10 bases line up with TRBD1. Germline CDR1 SEHNR, CDR2 FQNEAQ (reference sequence). Trimming took 5 bases from V and 5 from J; bases not matched to a gene: 8. The CDR3 sequence is 16 residues long. The DNA for the CDR3 is TGTGCCAGCAGCCCCCAAGCGGGACAGGGGAATGAAAAACTGTTTTTT. Translating gives CASSPQAGQGNEKLFF.

The rearrangement joins TRBV5-1 to TRBJ2-7; possible D gene TRBD1, 7 bases. CDR1 and CDR2 from the germline V gene are SGHRS and YFSETQ. The CDR3 sequence is 13 residues long. The V end was cut by 4 bases, the J end by 2 bases, with 10 bases between. CDR3 sequence: CASSGGGTYEQYF. The DNA of the CDR3 is TGCGCCAGCAGCGGAGGGGGCACCTACGAGCAGTACTTC.

The rearrangement uses TRBV29-1 and TRBJ2-3; weak D call: TRBD2 (6 bases). This CDR3 contains 15 residues. Germline CDR1 reads SQVTM; CDR2 reads ANQGSEA. The V end was cut by 3 bases, the J end by 4 bases, with 17 bases between. The CDR3 DNA reads as TGCAGCGTTGACCCCCGGGAGTTTAGCCCAGATACGCAGTATTTT. The encoded protein is CSVDPREFSPDTQYF.

In DNA form, the CDR3 reads TGTGCCAGTAGTATGGCAGGTCGTGGATTGGACATTCAGTACTTC. Amino acids: CASSMAGRGLDIQYF. The chain uses TRBV19 and TRBJ2-4, with no clear D. The CDR3 totals 15 residues. Trimming left V 3 bases short and J 8 bases short, with 17 bases between. Germline loops: CDR1 LNHDA, CDR2 SQIVND (reference sequence).

The chain employs TRBV5-1 and TRBJ2-3, with D perhaps TRBD1 (6 bases). V lost 3 bases, J lost 5 bases, and 10 bases lay in between. The CDR3 consists of 13 residues. From germline, CDR1 is SGHRS and CDR2 YFSETQ. This chain's CDR3 is CASSSNREDTQYF. As DNA, the CDR3 is TGCGCCAGCAGCTCCAACAGGGAAGATACGCAGTATTTT. The full variable domain, in which reference TRBV5-1 and TRBJ2-3 provide the parts outside the CDR3, is KAGVTQTPRYLIKTRGQQVTLSCSPISGHRSVSWYQQTPGQGLQFLFEYFSETQRNKGNFPGRFSGRQFSNSRSEMNVSTLELGDSALYLCASSSNREDTQYFGPGTRLTVL.

This clone was seen a handful of times. J is TRBJ2-4 and V is TRBV19; D is perhaps TRBD1 (6 bases). Germline CDR1 LNHDA, CDR2 SQIVND (reference sequence). Trimming shortened V by 5 bases and J by 0 bases, and 11 bases separated the two germline ends. The CDR3 totals 15 residues. Here the CDR3 reads CASSPWGLAKNIQYF. The CDR3 bases are TGTGCCAGTAGTCCGTGGGGGCTAGCCAAAAACATTCAGTACTTC. Full variable domain (rest looked up from reference TRBV19 and TRBJ2-4): DGGITQSPKYLFRKEGQNVTLSCEQNLNHDAMYWYRQDPGQGLRLIYYSQIVNDFQKGDIAEGYSVSREKKESFPLTVTSAQKNPTAFYLCASSPWGLAKNIQYFGAGTRLSVL.

The chain employs TRBV29-1 and TRBJ1-1; D might be TRBD1 (5 bases). CDR3 length: 11 residues. The germline V gene encodes CDR1 SQVTM and CDR2 ANQGSEA. Trimming left V 3 bases short and J 9 bases short, with 11 bases between. CDR3 region: CSVETDVKAFF. CDR3 nucleotides: TGCAGCGTTGAGACAGACGTTAAAGCTTTCTTT. Together with reference TRBV29-1 and TRBJ1-1, the CDR3 gives the full variable domain: SAVISQKPSRDICQRGTSLTIQCQVDSQVTMMFWYRQQPGQSLTLIATANQGSEATYESGFVIDKFPISRPNLTFSTLTVSNMSPEDSSIYLCSVETDVKAFFGQGTRLTVV.

The gene calls are TRBV18 and TRBJ2-5, with D perhaps matching TRBD1 (5 bases). The V end was cut by 3 bases, the J end by 3 bases, with 14 bases between. This CDR3 has 15 residues. CDR1 KGHSH and CDR2 LQKENI come from the germline V gene. This CDR3 is CASSPGRRGEETQYF. CDR3 DNA: TGTGCCAGCTCACCTGGTCGAAGGGGCGAAGAGACCCAGTACTTC.

This clone has only a few counts. This sequence joins TRBV7-6 and TRBJ1-6, with a weak D call TRBD1 (5 bases). The ends were cut back, 5 bases at V and 9 bases at J, with 17 bases in the middle. The germline CDR1 and CDR2 sequences are SGHVS and FNYEAQ. The CDR3 loop spans 15 amino acids. The CDR3 region is CASSTRPGVISPLHF. The CDR3 DNA reads as TGTGCCAGCAGCACTCGACCGGGGGTGATTTCACCCCTCCACTTT.

In nucleotides, the CDR3 is TGTGCCAGCAGCCCACAAGGCGGTTTTACTGAAGCTTTCTTT. Protein product: CASSPQGGFTEAFF. V gene TRBV6-2 or TRBV6-3 combines with J gene TRBJ1-1; no clear D. The CDR3 has 14 amino acids. Trimming removed 6 bases at V and 5 bases at J, with 16 bases between. Germline values: CDR1 MNHEY, CDR2 SVGEGT.

This clone was seen once. This chain links TRBV28 with TRBJ2-7; TRBD1 might be the D (6 bases). CDR1 and CDR2 from the germline V gene are MDHEN and SYDVKM. This CDR3 comprises 14 residues. V lost 6 bases to trimming and J lost 4 bases, with 16 bases between them. CDR3 nucleotide sequence: TGTGCCAGCAGGAGGGACACTACGCGGTACGAGCAGTACGTC. Translated, it gives CASRRDTTRYEQYV.

This clone appeared once. The junction departs from the called germline gene at one end, perhaps through a read error. V gene TRBV7-7 combines with J gene TRBJ2-3, with 9 bases lining up with TRBD2. This CDR3 is 15 amino acids long. Germline CDR1 is SSHAT and CDR2 is FNYEAQ (reference sequence). CDR3 loop: CASSLAGARTDTQYF. CDR3 DNA: TGTGCTAGCAGCTTAGCGGGGGCGCGCACAGATACGCAGTATTTT.

The V call is TRBV19, the J call TRBJ1-5, with D hard to call. The CDR3 has 13 residues. Trimming shortened V by 5 bases and J by 3 bases, and 8 bases separated the two germline ends. Germline CDR1 is LNHDA and CDR2 is SQIVND (reference sequence). The chain's CDR3 is CASSFGYNQPQHF. CDR3 sequence (DNA): TGTGCCAGTAGTTTCGGTTACAATCAGCCCCAGCATTTT. Drawing the rest from reference TRBV19 and TRBJ1-5, the complete variable domain is DGGITQSPKYLFRKEGQNVTLSCEQNLNHDAMYWYRQDPGQGLRLIYYSQIVNDFQKGDIAEGYSVSREKKESFPLTVTSAQKNPTAFYLCASSFGYNQPQHFGDGTRLSIL.

The V gene is TRBV7-9, the J gene TRBJ1-1, with a possible D match to TRBD1 (6 bases). The CDR3 is 14 residues long. Germline assignment: CDR1 SEHNR and CDR2 FQNEAQ (reference sequence). V was clipped by 1 base and J by 4 bases, with 10 bases between them. The CDR3 is CASSLGGRGTEAFF. CDR3 in DNA: TGTGCCAGCAGCTTAGGGGGGCGAGGCACTGAAGCTTTCTTT. The complete variable domain, with remaining parts taken from reference TRBV7-9 and TRBJ1-1, reads DTGVSQNPRHKITKRGQNVTFRCDPISEHNRLYWYRQTLGQGPEFLTYFQNEAQLEKSRLLSDRFSAERPKGSFSTLEIQRTEQGDSAMYLCASSLGGRGTEAFFGQGTRLTVV.